This entry is about one T cell receptor (beta chain). The antigen is not known. The entry originates in a study of T cells after yellow fever vaccination. Generation of TCR cDNA used 5'RACE template switching (which added a universal primer site and UMIs). One entry per CDR3 protein results from TCRdb running MiXCR on the 5' RACE reads. The sample has about 630,000 distinct CDR3 sequences, 9% to 15% seen once; the top ten hold about 15%. Study-wide results and caveats: The study re-detected most primary-vaccination clones after the booster (nearly 97% CD4, approximately 87% CD8). Contaminants from the bulk population, in the form of abundant clonotypes, could be found in FACS-sorted repertoires. A secondary response was less intense yet reached its peak sooner, at day 5 versus 15.

The receptor was isolated from a young man who received the YFV17D yellow fever vaccine. Specimen: PBMCs, collected on the day of the yellow fever booster vaccination.

The CDR3 here is CSARVAGGGNNEQFF. CDR3 coding DNA: TGCAGTGCTAGAGTGGCGGGGGGGGGGAACAATGAGCAGTTCTTC. V usage is TRBV20-1 and J usage is TRBJ2-1, with 9 bases lining up with TRBD2. V lost 1 base, J lost 5 bases, and 6 bases stayed unmatched. The germline V gene has CDR1 DFQATT and CDR2 SNEGSKA (reference sequence). The CDR3 covers 15 residues.